A single sample gave rise to the 24 T cell receptor beta chains below, sequenced in a study of human T cells and chemical hapten exposure. Regarding time point: patch test 1, 2 weeks after DPC sensitization. Stated treatment: therapeutic diphenylcyclopropenone sensitization with weekly scalp DPC. TCRdb itself ran the RACE reads through MiXCR, one entry per CDR3 protein. The sample holds around 120,000 distinct CDR3 sequences; 12% are singletons and the top ten take around 1.5%. Sequencing used whole blood, obtained in connection with sensitization to the hapten diphenylcyclopropenone (DPC). These receptors originate from a woman aged 45-65 years with alopecia areata. Some clones in this sample may be carry-over from other donors' samples.

This sequence joins TRBV7-9 and TRBJ2-1; tentative D call: TRBD2 (6 bases). This CDR3 has 15 residues. V was cut by 5 bases and J by 2 bases, with 13 bases left in between. From germline, CDR1 is SEHNR and CDR2 FQNEAQ (reference sequence). This CDR3 reads CASSARGEAYNEQFF. CDR3 in DNA: TGTGCCAGCAGCGCCCGCGGGGAAGCCTACAATGAGCAGTTCTTC. The full variable domain, completed using reference TRBV7-9 and TRBJ2-1, is DTGVSQNPRHKITKRGQNVTFRCDPISEHNRLYWYRQTLGQGPEFLTYFQNEAQLEKSRLLSDRFSAERPKGSFSTLEIQRTEQGDSAMYLCASSARGEAYNEQFFGPGTRLTVL.

V and J are TRBV7-9 and TRBJ2-2; 10 bases line up with TRBD1. This CDR3 contains 15 residues. Germline values: CDR1 SEHNR, CDR2 FQNEAQ (reference sequence). Trimming removed 7 bases from V and 4 bases from J; junction bases left unmatched: 6. The CDR3 loop reads CASNAGQGITGELFF. The CDR3 DNA reads TGTGCCAGCAATGCGGGACAGGGGATCACCGGGGAGCTGTTTTTT. Together with reference TRBV7-9 and TRBJ2-2, the CDR3 gives the full variable domain: DTGVSQNPRHKITKRGQNVTFRCDPISEHNRLYWYRQTLGQGPEFLTYFQNEAQLEKSRLLSDRFSAERPKGSFSTLEIQRTEQGDSAMYLCASNAGQGITGELFFGEGSRLTVL.

The J gene is TRBJ2-1, the V gene TRBV5-1; D not resolved. CDR1 and CDR2 from the germline V gene are SGHRS and YFSETQ. The germline V and J ends were trimmed by 2 bases and 4 bases, with 13 bases remaining between them. The CDR3 has 15 amino acids. CDR3 sequence: CASSFSSDAYNEQFF. The CDR3 region has the DNA TGCGCCAGCAGCTTTTCTAGTGACGCGTACAATGAGCAGTTCTTC.

This clonotype came up many times. The rearrangement uses TRBV12-3 or TRBV12-4 and TRBJ2-5, with a tentative D call TRBD2 (5 bases). Trimming cost V 6 bases and J 4 bases, with 18 bases left between them. The CDR3 consists of 15 residues. The CDR3 spells CASSAPGLLGETQYF. The CDR3, as DNA: TGTGCCAGCAGCGCCCCAGGACTCCTGGGAGAGACCCAGTACTTC.

This sequence joins TRBV28 and TRBJ1-6, with 8 positions matching TRBD1. V was clipped by 2 bases and J by 9 bases; unmatched bases: 6. This CDR3 is 15 amino acids long. Germline loops: CDR1 MDHEN, CDR2 SYDVKM. The CDR3 spells CASSLTQGGSSPLHF. The DNA for the CDR3 is TGTGCCAGCAGTTTAACACAGGGGGGAAGTTCACCCCTCCACTTT.

This clonotype was counted many times. This chain links TRBV29-1 with TRBJ1-1; 7 bases line up with TRBD1. V trimming: 4 bases; J trimming: 4 bases; junction bases outside the gene matches: 6. The germline V gene has CDR1 SQVTM and CDR2 ANQGSEA. This CDR3 is 13 amino acids long. CDR3 region: CSVAGQALTEAFF. The CDR3 DNA follows: TGCAGCGTTGCAGGACAGGCCCTCACTGAAGCTTTCTTT.

V gene TRBV15 combines with J gene TRBJ2-7; TRBD2 agrees at 10 bases. This CDR3 spans 14 amino acids. V lost 1 base to trimming and J lost 5 bases; unmatched junction nucleotides: 2. Germline V gene lookup returns CDR1 LNHNV and CDR2 YYDKDF (reference sequence). The CDR3 spells CATSRALAGNEQYF. The CDR3 region has the DNA TGTGCCACCAGCAGAGCACTAGCGGGGAACGAGCAGTACTTC.

This clonotype is medium-sized in the sample. V gene TRBV29-1 combines with J gene TRBJ2-1; D is undetermined. Trimming shortened V by 4 bases and J by 10 bases, and 17 bases separated the two germline ends. CDR3 length: 13 residues. Germline CDR1 is SQVTM and CDR2 is ANQGSEA. Here the CDR3 reads CSVASELGWEQFF. The CDR3 DNA reads as TGCAGCGTTGCGTCGGAGCTAGGCTGGGAGCAGTTCTTC.

V is TRBV29-1 and J is TRBJ2-2; no clear D. Trimming cost V 6 bases and J 3 bases, with 14 bases left between them. The CDR3 has 14 amino acids. CDR1 is SQVTM, CDR2 ANQGSEA, per germline. Written as DNA, the CDR3 is TGCAGCGTAACACTATGGCGAGACACCGGGGAGCTGTTTTTT. As protein: CSVTLWRDTGELFF.

The chain links TRBV28 to TRBJ1-1; TRBD1 agrees at 7 bases. The germline gives CDR1 MDHEN, CDR2 SYDVKM. Trimming took 5 bases from V and 11 from J; bases not matched to a gene: 11. The CDR3 runs 13 residues. The CDR3 is CASSISSGTDAFF. As DNA, the CDR3 is TGTGCCAGCAGTATCTCCTCCGGGACAGACGCTTTCTTT.

In this sample, this clonotype turned up many times. The chain is built from TRBV6-2 or TRBV6-3 and TRBJ2-4; D may be TRBD1 (6 bases). The length of the CDR3 is 12 residues. Germline values: CDR1 MNHEY, CDR2 SVGEGT. V lost 6 bases, J lost 15 bases, and 18 bases lay in between. The CDR3 reads CASRDTGSPPYF. CDR3 coding DNA: TGTGCCAGCAGGGACACAGGGTCCCCGCCGTACTTC.

This clonotype was observed at least ten times. V usage is TRBV18 and J usage is TRBJ1-4; D is ambiguous. CDR3 size: 17 residues. Germline V gene data show CDR1 as KGHSH and CDR2 as LQKENI. Trimming pared 0 bases from V and 4 bases from J, leaving 15 bases between. CDR3 in amino acids: CASSPPLETDHNEKLFF. The CDR3 DNA follows: TGTGCCAGCTCACCACCGTTAGAAACAGACCATAATGAAAAACTGTTTTTT.

CDR3 in DNA: TGTGCCAGCAGTCTGACAGGGATGGACGAGCAGTACTTC. Its translation: CASSLTGMDEQYF. This chain connects TRBV2 to TRBJ2-7, with 7 nucleotides matching TRBD1. This CDR3 comprises 13 residues. Germline lookup yields CDR1 SNHLY and CDR2 FYNNEI. The junction had 6 bases not matched to a gene; V was cut back by 5 bases and J by 5 bases.

This clonotype was seen more than once but under ten times. This rearrangement joins TRBV7-6 to TRBJ2-5, with D perhaps matching TRBD1 or TRBD2 (5 bases each). The ends were cut back, 5 bases at V and 1 base at J, with 11 bases in the middle. CDR3 length equals 14 residues. CDR1 and CDR2 (germline): SGHVS, FNYEAQ. This chain's CDR3 is CASSPGPTQETQYF. The CDR3 coding sequence is TGTGCCAGCAGCCCGGGACCGACCCAAGAGACCCAGTACTTC.

This chain links TRBV29-1 with TRBJ1-3; D is uncertain. Germline lookup yields CDR1 SQVTM and CDR2 ANQGSEA. This CDR3 spans 14 amino acids. The V and J ends lost 4 bases and 2 bases respectively, with 12 bases between them. The CDR3 region is CSVAGTSTGNTIYF. The CDR3 DNA sequence: TGCAGCGTTGCCGGTACGTCGACTGGAAACACCATATATTTT.

Note on this clonotype: The CDR3 end shows no conserved phenylalanine or tryptophan, and so a read error is likely. The rearrangement uses TRBV5-1 and TRBJ2-6; D is possibly TRBD1 or TRBD2 (5 bases each). The CDR3 length is 14 residues. Trimming cost V 2 bases and J 12 bases, with 15 bases left between them. The germline CDR1 and CDR2 sequences are SGHRS and YFSETQ. The CDR3: CASSFGEGTPVLTY. The CDR3 coding sequence is TGCGCCAGCAGCTTTGGGGAAGGGACGCCCGTCCTGACTTAC.

This sequence joins TRBV28 and TRBJ2-7; tentative D call: TRBD1 (5 bases). The CDR3 sequence is 14 residues long. V shed 2 bases and J shed 0 bases, with 8 bases lying between them. CDR1 and CDR2 from the germline V gene are MDHEN and SYDVKM. The CDR3 protein is CASSLHRSSYEQYF. CDR3 bases: TGTGCCAGCAGTTTACACAGGTCCTCCTACGAGCAGTACTTC.

This clonotype was found many times. The chain recombines TRBV6-2 or TRBV6-3 with TRBJ2-7; weak D call: TRBD2 (5 bases). Per the germline V gene, CDR1 is MNHEY and CDR2 is SVGEGT. V shed 6 bases and J shed 3 bases, with 15 bases lying between them. The CDR3 contains 14 residues. In DNA, the CDR3 is TGTGCCAGCAGCCCCCGCGGGTCACTCTACGAGCAGTACTTC. Protein sequence: CASSPRGSLYEQYF.

This clonotype was counted between two and nine times. The chain uses TRBV4-1 and TRBJ2-7, with a weak D call TRBD1 (6 bases). V was shortened by 2 bases and J by 3 bases, with 14 bases between the two germline ends. Germline CDR1 reads MGHRA; CDR2 reads YSYEKL. The CDR3 has 15 amino acids. CDR3 nucleotide sequence: TGCGCCAGCAGCCAATCTCCCGGGACAATCTACGAGCAGTACTTC. This codes for CASSQSPGTIYEQYF.

The V and J genes are TRBV9 and TRBJ2-7; TRBD2 matches at 9 bases. With 3 bases clipped from V and 0 bases from J, the junction kept 1 base outside the gene matches. The germline V gene encodes CDR1 SGDLS and CDR2 YYNGEE. The length of the CDR3 is 14 residues. This CDR3 is CASSATSGSYEQYF. In DNA form, the CDR3 reads TGTGCCAGCAGCGCGACTAGCGGCTCCTACGAGCAGTACTTC.

This clonotype was seen many times. The J gene is TRBJ2-1, the V gene TRBV12-3 or TRBV12-4, with TRBD2 matching over 11 bases. The CDR3 extends over 14 amino acids. The trim removed 6 bases at V and 5 bases at J, leaving 3 bases unmatched. CDR3: CASSLGLADNEQFF. CDR3 coding DNA: TGTGCCAGCAGCCTGGGACTAGCGGACAATGAGCAGTTCTTC.

This clonotype occurred a few times. The CDR3 DNA reads as TGCAGCGTTGGTAGGGACCCCCGGGAGCAGTACTTC. It specifies CSVGRDPREQYF. The rearrangement uses TRBV29-1 and TRBJ2-7; tentatively, D is TRBD1 or TRBD2 (5 bases each). CDR3 length: 12 residues. Germline V lookup: CDR1 SQVTM, CDR2 ANQGSEA. Trimming cost V 4 bases and J 7 bases, with 14 bases left between them.

This clonotype came up many times. The rearrangement joins TRBV5-5 to TRBJ2-2, with D unclear. Per the germline V gene, CDR1 is SGHKS and CDR2 is YYEKEE (reference sequence). V was cut by 4 bases and J by 0 bases, with 16 bases left in between. CDR3 size: 17 residues. The CDR3 is CASSNNLRNANTGELFF. The CDR3 DNA reads TGTGCCAGCAGCAACAACTTAAGGAACGCGAACACCGGGGAGCTGTTTTTT.

CDR3 nucleotides: TGTGCCAGCAGTTTGCGTTCGTATGGCTACACCTTC. Protein sequence: CASSLRSYGYTF. The chain joins TRBV28 to TRBJ1-2; D remains ambiguous. The germline V and J ends were trimmed by 3 bases and 5 bases, with 7 bases remaining between them. Germline V gene data show CDR1 as MDHEN and CDR2 as SYDVKM. The CDR3 is 12 amino acids.